This T cell receptor beta chain is from a study of T cells in Graves' hyperthyroidism and ophthalmopathy. Study overall: The authors collected peripheral blood at initial diagnosis, before any treatment. Study-level findings and limits: From stable hyperthyroidism, ophthalmopathy was separated by a 13 V-J model. Most clonotypes that expanded in the thyroid above 0.001 also showed up in blood.

From more than 9.5 ml of fresh peripheral blood, PBMCs were isolated. The V and J ends lost 5 bases and 6 bases, in that order; junction bases with no gene match: 8. This CDR3 region has 15 residues. Germline V gives CDR1 KGHDR, CDR2 SFDVKD. From RNA transcripts, TCR beta CDR3 regions were amplified. The HTBI primer set was used in a first-round RT-PCR of the TCR CDR3. TCRdb recomputed calls from the multiplex PCR reads with MiXCR, one row per CDR3 protein. Found here are about 690,000 distinct CDR3 sequences, 17% of them singletons; the top ten hold roughly a sixth. This clonotype was observed a handful of times. Antigen unknown.

The chain employs TRBV24-1 and TRBJ2-2, with 7 nucleotides matching TRBD2. This clonotype was sampled from a man aged 50-59 years with Graves' hyperthyroidism. Specimen: blood. CDR3 DNA sequence: TGTGCCACCAGTGTTGGAGGGAGGGCGCCCGGGGAGCTGTTTTTT. Translating gives CATSVGGRAPGELFF.